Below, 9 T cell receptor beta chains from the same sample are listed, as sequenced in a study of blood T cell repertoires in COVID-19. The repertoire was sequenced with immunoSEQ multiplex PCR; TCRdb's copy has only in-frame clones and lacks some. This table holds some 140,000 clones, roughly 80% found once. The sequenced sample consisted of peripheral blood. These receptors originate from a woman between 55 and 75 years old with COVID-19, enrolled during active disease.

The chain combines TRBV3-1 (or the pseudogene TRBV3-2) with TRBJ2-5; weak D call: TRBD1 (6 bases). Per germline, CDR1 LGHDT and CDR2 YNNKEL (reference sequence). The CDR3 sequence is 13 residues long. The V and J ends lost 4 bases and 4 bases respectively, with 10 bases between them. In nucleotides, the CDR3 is TGTGCCAGCAGCCGCAACAGGGTAGAGACCCAGTACTTC. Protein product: CASSRNRVETQYF.

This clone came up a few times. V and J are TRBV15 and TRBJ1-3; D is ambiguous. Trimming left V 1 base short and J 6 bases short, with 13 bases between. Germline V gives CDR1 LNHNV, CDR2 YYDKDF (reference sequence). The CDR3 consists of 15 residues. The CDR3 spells CATSRGSGLENTIYF. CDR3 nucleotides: TGTGCCACCAGCAGAGGCTCCGGGTTGGAAAACACCATATATTTT.

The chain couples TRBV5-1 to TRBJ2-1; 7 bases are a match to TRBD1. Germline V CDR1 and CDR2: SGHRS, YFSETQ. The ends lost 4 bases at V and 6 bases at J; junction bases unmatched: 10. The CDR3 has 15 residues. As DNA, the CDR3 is TGCGCCAGCAGCAGACAGGGCGAGGTGGGCAATGAGCAGTTCTTC. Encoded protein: CASSRQGEVGNEQFF.

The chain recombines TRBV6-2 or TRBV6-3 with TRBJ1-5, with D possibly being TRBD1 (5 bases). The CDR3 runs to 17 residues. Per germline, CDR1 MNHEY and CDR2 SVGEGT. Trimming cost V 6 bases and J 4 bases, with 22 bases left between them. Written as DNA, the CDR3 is TGTGCCAGCAGCAGCCGGGACTTTTCTAATCGGAATCAGCCCCAGCATTTT. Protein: CASSSRDFSNRNQPQHF.

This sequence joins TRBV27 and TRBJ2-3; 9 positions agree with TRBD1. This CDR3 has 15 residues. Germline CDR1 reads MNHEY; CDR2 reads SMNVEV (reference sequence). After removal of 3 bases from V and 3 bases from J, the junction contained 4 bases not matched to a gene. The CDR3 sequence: CASSFGQGRTDTQYF. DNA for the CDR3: TGTGCCAGCAGTTTTGGACAGGGGAGGACAGATACGCAGTATTTT.

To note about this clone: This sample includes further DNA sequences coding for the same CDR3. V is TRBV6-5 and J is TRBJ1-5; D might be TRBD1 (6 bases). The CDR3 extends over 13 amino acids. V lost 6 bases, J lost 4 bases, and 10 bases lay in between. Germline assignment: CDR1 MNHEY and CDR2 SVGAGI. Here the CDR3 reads CASRRQENQPQHF. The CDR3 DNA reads TGTGCCAGCAGACGACAGGAGAATCAGCCCCAGCATTTT.

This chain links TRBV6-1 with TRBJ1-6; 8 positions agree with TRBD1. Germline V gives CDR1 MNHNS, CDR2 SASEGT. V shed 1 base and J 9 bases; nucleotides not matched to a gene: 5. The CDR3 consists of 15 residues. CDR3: CASSEDQGAGSPLHF. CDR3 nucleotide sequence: TGTGCCAGCAGTGAAGACCAGGGGGCAGGTTCACCCCTCCACTTT.

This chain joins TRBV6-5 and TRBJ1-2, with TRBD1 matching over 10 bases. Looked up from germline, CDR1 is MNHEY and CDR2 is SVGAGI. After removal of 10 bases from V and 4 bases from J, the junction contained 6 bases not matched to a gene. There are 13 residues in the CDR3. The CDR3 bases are TGTGCCACCAGGACAGGGGGGTCCTATGGCTACACCTTC. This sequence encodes CATRTGGSYGYTF.

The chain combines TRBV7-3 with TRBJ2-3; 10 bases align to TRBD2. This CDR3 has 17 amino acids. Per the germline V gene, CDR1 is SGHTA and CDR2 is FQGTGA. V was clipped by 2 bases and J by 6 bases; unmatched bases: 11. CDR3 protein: CASSLDLVAGGRDTQYF. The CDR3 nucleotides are TGTGCCAGCAGCTTAGACTTGGTAGCGGGAGGTCGTGATACGCAGTATTTT. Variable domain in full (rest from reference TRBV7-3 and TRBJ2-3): GAGVSQTPSNKVTEKGKYVELRCDPISGHTALYWYRQSLGQGPEFLIYFQGTGAADDSGLPNDRFFAVRPEGSVSTLKIQRTERGDSAVYLCASSLDLVAGGRDTQYFGPGTRLTVL.